The TCR beta chain described here comes from a study of radiation and T cells in renal cell carcinoma. Treatment in this sample: treatment-naive control, cytoreductive nephrectomy. Method: immunoSEQ multiplex PCR; TCRdb's copy keeps in-frame clones and lacks some. There are some 5,600 clones in the sample; 68% occur only once, and 28% lies in the top ten. Germline CDR1 reads SQVTM; CDR2 reads ANQGSEA. This CDR3 spans 11 amino acids. Trimming pared 7 bases from V and 4 bases from J, leaving 8 bases between. The gene calls are TRBV29-1 and TRBJ1-3; D is unresolved. The sequencing used tumor tissue, collected from a patient whose treatment was nephrectomy without radiotherapy. This receptor was identified in a human donor with renal cell carcinoma. The DNA of the CDR3 is TGCAGCGCTATAAACGGAAACACCATATATTTT. This sequence encodes CSAINGNTIYF.